The 32 T cell receptor beta chains in this list originate from one sample, sequenced in a study of beta chain features in type 1 diabetes. Of the isolated RNA, all was reverse transcribed, and so the sequenced material was expressed TCRB transcripts. Here immunoSEQ multiplex PCR was the method, and the copy in TCRdb shows in-frame clones only, minus some. This sample yields under 250,000 clones, of which approximately 14% are seen a single time; roughly 0.024% belongs to the top ten. The sequenced material came from naive CD4+ T cells from blood. The origin of the receptors is a woman aged 40 to 50 in good health.

This clone was detected a few times. The V and J genes are TRBV29-1 and TRBJ2-3; 12 bases are a match to TRBD2. In germline, CDR1 is SQVTM, CDR2 ANQGSEA. This CDR3 has 13 amino acids. V trimming: 5 bases; J trimming: 5 bases; junction bases outside the gene matches: 2. The CDR3 nucleotides are TGCAGCGTTCTAGCGGGGGGGCAAGATACGCAGTATTTT. This sequence encodes CSVLAGGQDTQYF.

This chain uses TRBV13 with TRBJ2-7, with D possibly matching TRBD2 (7 bases). CDR1 and CDR2 from the germline V gene are PRHDT and FYEKMQ (reference sequence). The CDR3 length is 14 residues. Deletions cut 4 bases from V and 2 bases from J, with 12 bases between. CDR3 DNA: TGTGCCAGCAGCTACGACGGGGGGCCCTACGAGCAGTACTTC. It yields the protein CASSYDGGPYEQYF.

This clone has more than one count but fewer than ten. The V and J genes are TRBV10-3 and TRBJ1-2, with 8 positions matching TRBD1. After removal of 6 bases from V and 4 bases from J, the junction contained 4 bases not matched to a gene. The CDR3 consists of 13 residues. Germline V gene sequence: CDR1 ENHRY, CDR2 SYGVKD. The CDR3 here is CAISSGQGYGYTF. The CDR3 nucleotides are TGTGCCATCAGCTCCGGACAGGGCTATGGCTACACCTTC.

V usage is TRBV28 and J usage is TRBJ1-1, with D maybe TRBD1 (5 bases). The CDR3 has 12 residues. Germline CDR1 is MDHEN and CDR2 is SYDVKM. The V end was cut by 8 bases, the J end by 8 bases, with 15 bases between. The CDR3 nucleotides are TGTGCCAGCGGACGGAGGGGCCTCGAAGCTTTCTTT. Residues: CASGRRGLEAFF.

The chain couples TRBV2 to TRBJ2-2, with TRBD1 matching over 8 bases. The CDR3 is 14 residues long. With 9 bases clipped from V and 2 bases from J, the junction kept 5 bases outside the gene matches. Per the germline V gene, CDR1 is SNHLY and CDR2 is FYNNEI. CDR3 DNA sequence: TGTGCCAGTACCGGGACAGGAAACACCGGGGAGCTGTTTTTT. Residues: CASTGTGNTGELFF.

In its sample, this clone was seen a few times. The gene calls are TRBV5-1 and TRBJ2-7, with 9 bases matching TRBD1. Trimming removed 5 bases from V and 3 bases from J; junction bases left unmatched: 12. This CDR3 has 16 amino acids. In germline, CDR1 is SGHRS, CDR2 YFSETQ. The CDR3 sequence: CASSSGTGILDYEQYF. CDR3 bases: TGCGCCAGCAGTTCGGGGACAGGGATTCTCGACTACGAGCAGTACTTC.

This clone showed up just a few times. The chain joins TRBV18 to TRBJ1-5; no clear D. Germline CDR1 is KGHSH and CDR2 is LQKENI. The V and J ends lost 2 bases and 4 bases respectively, with 9 bases between them. CDR3 length equals 14 residues. The CDR3 is CASSPTTFNQPQHF. In DNA form, the CDR3 reads TGTGCCAGCTCACCAACGACATTTAATCAGCCCCAGCATTTT.

On this clone: Within the sample, other DNA sequences also encode this same CDR3. The V call is TRBV10-1, the J call TRBJ2-5; D is undetermined. The CDR3 runs 14 residues. V was pared by 0 bases and J by 1 base, with 6 bases between. In germline, CDR1 is WNHNN, CDR2 SYGVQD (reference sequence). CDR3 sequence reads: CASSESTGQETQYF. The CDR3 bases are TGCGCCAGCAGTGAGTCGACTGGCCAAGAGACCCAGTACTTC.

This clone was found a few times. The chain has TRBV11-2 and TRBJ1-1; 7 nucleotides line up with TRBD1. The CDR3 contains 14 residues. With V trimmed by 5 bases and J by 1 base, 4 bases remained unmatched. Looked up from germline, CDR1 is SGHAT and CDR2 is FQNNGV. The CDR3 DNA is TGTGCCAGCAGCCCGGGGACAGCGAACACTGAAGCTTTCTTT. Translated, it gives CASSPGTANTEAFF.

This clone occurred a few times. This rearrangement joins TRBV2 to TRBJ2-3; 9 positions match TRBD2. Germline V gene sequence: CDR1 SNHLY, CDR2 FYNNEI. The CDR3 runs 15 residues. Trimming removed 3 bases from V and 4 bases from J; junction bases left unmatched: 5. DNA of the CDR3: TGTGCCAGCAGTGACGGCGGGGGGGGGTCAGATACGCAGTATTTT. This gives the protein CASSDGGGGSDTQYF. The variable domain in full, with the rest retrieved from reference TRBV2 and TRBJ2-3, is EPEVTQTPSHQVTQMGQEVILRCVPISNHLYFYWYRQILGQKVEFLVSFYNNEISEKSEIFDDQFSVERPDGSNFTLKIRSTKLEDSAMYFCASSDGGGGSDTQYFGPGTRLTVL.

This clone was seen a handful of times. The CDR3 DNA is TGTGCCAGCTCAGACGCGGGGTCTAACTCCTACGAGCAGTACTTC. Its protein product is CASSDAGSNSYEQYF. The V and J genes are TRBV18 and TRBJ2-7; D is perhaps TRBD2 (6 bases). Germline CDR1 KGHSH, CDR2 LQKENI. Trimming pared 5 bases from V and 0 bases from J, leaving 14 bases between. This CDR3 contains 15 residues.

The genes are TRBV7-2 and TRBJ1-2, with 9 bases identical to TRBD1. CDR3 length equals 14 residues. With 2 bases clipped from V and 4 bases from J, the junction kept 2 bases outside the gene matches. CDR1 and CDR2 from the germline V gene are SGHTA and FQGNSA. Written as DNA, the CDR3 is TGTGCCAGCAGCTTAACAGGGGGCGTCTATGGCTACACCTTC. It codes for CASSLTGGVYGYTF.

This clone has more than one count but fewer than ten. The chain has TRBV12-5 and TRBJ1-1; TRBD1 matches at 9 bases. CDR1 is LGHNT, CDR2 FRNRAP, per germline. This CDR3 has 13 residues. The V gene end was trimmed by 8 bases and the J gene end by 4 bases; junction bases not matched to a gene: 5. DNA of the CDR3: TGTGCTAGTAACAGGGGGCTGATCACTGAAGCTTTCTTT. The encoded protein is CASNRGLITEAFF. The entire variable domain, with the rest obtained from reference TRBV12-5 and TRBJ1-1, is as follows: DARVTQTPRHKVTEMGQEVTMRCQPILGHNTVFWYRQTMMQGLELLAYFRNRAPLDDSGMPKDRFSAEMPDATLATLKIQPSEPRDSAVYFCASNRGLITEAFFGQGTRLTVV.

This clone has only a few counts. In the same sample, other DNA sequences code for this CDR3. V is TRBV27 and J is TRBJ1-1; TRBD1 matches at 8 bases. The CDR3 is 15 residues long. V lost 2 bases, J lost 2 bases, and 4 bases stayed unmatched. Germline assignment: CDR1 MNHEY and CDR2 SMNVEV (reference sequence). The CDR3 reads CASSLRTGRNTEAFF. CDR3 nucleotide sequence: TGTGCCAGCAGTTTACGGACAGGGCGTAACACTGAAGCTTTCTTT.

The chain links TRBV2 to TRBJ1-5; 10 bases map to TRBD1. After removal of 6 bases from V and 5 bases from J, the junction contained 4 bases not matched to a gene. This CDR3 spans 14 amino acids. Germline loops: CDR1 SNHLY, CDR2 FYNNEI. CDR3 protein: CASRGDRGHQPQHF. The CDR3 DNA follows: TGTGCCAGCAGGGGGGACAGGGGTCATCAGCCCCAGCATTTT.

This clone was counted only a few times. This chain links TRBV12-5 with TRBJ2-6; weak D call: TRBD1 (6 bases). Germline-derived CDR1 and CDR2 are LGHNT and FRNRAP. This CDR3 region has 17 residues. Trimming stripped 2 bases from V and 0 bases from J, with 11 bases between. CDR3 bases: TGTGCTAGTGGTTTGACAGGGCACTACTCTGGGGCCAACGTCCTGACTTTC. It yields the protein CASGLTGHYSGANVLTF.

This clone was observed a handful of times. The chain combines TRBV6-1 with TRBJ2-1; D remains ambiguous. V shed 0 bases and J shed 9 bases, with 9 bases lying between them. From germline, CDR1 is MNHNS and CDR2 SASEGT. The CDR3 length is 13 residues. The CDR3 sequence is CASSEARSGEQFF. CDR3 DNA: TGTGCCAGCAGTGAAGCGAGGTCCGGTGAGCAGTTCTTC.

The table lists this clone with a few counts. The chain carries TRBV6-1 and TRBJ1-2; no reliable D call. The CDR3 consists of 12 residues. The V and J ends lost 2 bases and 8 bases respectively, with 9 bases between them. Looked up from germline, CDR1 is MNHNS and CDR2 is SASEGT. CDR3 coding DNA: TGTGCCAGCAGTGAAATCAGTTCGGGCTACACCTTC. Translated: CASSEISSGYTF.

CDR3 in amino acids: CASTGSYEQYF. The CDR3 DNA is TGTGCCAGCACCGGCTCCTACGAGCAGTACTTC. The chain is built from TRBV5-8 and TRBJ2-7; D is undetermined. This CDR3 has 11 amino acids. The V gene's germline CDR1 is SGHTS and CDR2 YDEGEE. The ends were cut back, 6 bases at V and 0 bases at J, with 4 bases in the middle.

This clone was seen more than once but under ten times. The V gene is TRBV4-1, the J gene TRBJ2-7; tentatively, D is TRBD1 (7 bases). CDR3 length: 15 residues. The ends were cut back, 0 bases at V and 5 bases at J, with 14 bases in the middle. Germline CDR1 and CDR2: MGHRA and YSYEKL. DNA of the CDR3: TGCGCCAGCAGCCAAGAAATGCGGGACAGACACGAGCAGTACTTC. This gives the protein CASSQEMRDRHEQYF.

This sequence joins TRBV7-9 and TRBJ2-7; TRBD1 matches 9 bases. CDR3 size: 15 residues. Germline CDR1 reads SEHNR; CDR2 reads FQNEAQ (reference sequence). J gave up 1 base and V 3 bases, and 4 bases lay outside the gene matches. The chain's CDR3 is CASSLGQGLSYEQYF. CDR3 DNA sequence: TGTGCCAGCAGCTTGGGACAGGGCCTTTCCTACGAGCAGTACTTC.

The gene calls are TRBV6-5 and TRBJ2-5; a weak D match, TRBD1 (5 bases). CDR1 is MNHEY, CDR2 SVGAGI, per germline. The CDR3 is 12 amino acids. The V and J ends lost 6 bases and 5 bases respectively, with 10 bases between them. The CDR3 reads CASSNRKETQYF. In DNA form, the CDR3 reads TGTGCCAGCAGCAACAGGAAGGAGACCCAGTACTTC.

This chain's CDR3 is CASSRAAGQQETQYF. CDR3 nucleotide sequence: TGTGCCAGCAGTCGAGCCGCGGGACAGCAAGAGACCCAGTACTTC. The genes are TRBV2 and TRBJ2-5; the D gene is possibly TRBD1 (7 bases). V was clipped by 5 bases and J by 2 bases, with 15 bases between them. This CDR3 has 15 residues. Germline lookup yields CDR1 SNHLY and CDR2 FYNNEI.

V is TRBV27 and J is TRBJ2-5; 7 nucleotides match TRBD2. This CDR3 is 14 amino acids long. Per germline, CDR1 MNHEY and CDR2 SMNVEV (reference sequence). The V gene end was trimmed by 8 bases and the J gene end by 1 base; junction bases not matched to a gene: 7. CDR3 in amino acids: CASARAGSQETQYF. CDR3 in DNA: TGTGCCAGCGCGCGAGCGGGGAGCCAAGAGACCCAGTACTTC.

J is TRBJ1-5 and V is TRBV5-1, with D possibly TRBD1 on 5 matching bases. Trimming left V 4 bases short and J 2 bases short, with 13 bases between. Germline assignment: CDR1 SGHRS and CDR2 YFSETQ. The CDR3 contains 15 residues. The CDR3 spells CASSPGVLGNQPQHF. The CDR3 DNA follows: TGCGCCAGCAGCCCGGGGGTTCTTGGCAATCAGCCCCAGCATTTT.

V and J are TRBV14 and TRBJ1-6; 8 nucleotides match TRBD1. Germline CDR1 SGHDN, CDR2 FVKESK. V gave up 5 bases and J gave up 7 bases; unmatched junction bases: 7. This CDR3 is built from 15 residues. CDR3 sequence reads: CASSIGQGENSPLHF. The CDR3 DNA reads TGTGCCAGCAGCATAGGACAGGGTGAGAATTCACCCCTCCACTTT.

The V and J genes are TRBV6-1 and TRBJ2-5; D gene ambiguous. Trimming removed 0 bases at V and 2 bases at J, with 10 bases between. The germline gives CDR1 MNHNS, CDR2 SASEGT. This CDR3 comprises 15 residues. The CDR3 here is CASSEATTRQETQYF. The CDR3 DNA follows: TGTGCCAGCAGTGAAGCGACGACACGGCAAGAGACCCAGTACTTC.

This chain connects TRBV5-1 to TRBJ2-7; D may be TRBD2 (5 bases). The V gene's germline CDR1 is SGHRS and CDR2 YFSETQ. The CDR3 consists of 14 residues. V was pared by 1 base and J by 0 bases, with 8 bases between. The CDR3 loop reads CASSLIGSSYEQYF. CDR3 nucleotides: TGCGCCAGCAGCTTGATAGGGAGCTCCTACGAGCAGTACTTC.

This clone was seen only a few times. Other DNA variants within this sample encode the same CDR3. The chain joins TRBV5-1 to TRBJ2-5; the match to TRBD2 covers 9 bases. V dropped 1 base and J dropped 2; count of bases not matched to a gene: 3. The V gene's germline CDR1 is SGHRS and CDR2 YFSETQ. The CDR3 has 15 residues. CDR3 DNA sequence: TGCGCCAGCAGCTTGCAGCGGGGGGATCAAGAGACCCAGTACTTC. Its translation: CASSLQRGDQETQYF.

This clone was detected ten times or more. This CDR3 is CASSLWTGDVPSYEQYF. The DNA for the CDR3 is TGCGCCAGCAGCCTTTGGACAGGGGACGTACCTTCCTACGAGCAGTACTTC. This chain connects TRBV4-3 to TRBJ2-7, with 9 bases aligning to TRBD1. The V and J ends lost 4 bases and 1 base, in that order; junction bases with no gene match: 11. Germline V CDR1 and CDR2: LGHNA, YSLEER. CDR3 length: 17 residues.

This clone was observed a few times. The chain recombines TRBV5-1 with TRBJ1-2; D perhaps matches TRBD1 (6 bases). Trimming removed 1 base from V and 7 bases from J, with 11 bases in between. CDR1 is SGHRS and CDR2 is YFSETQ in the germline V gene. The CDR3 covers 13 residues. The DNA for the CDR3 is TGCGCCAGCAGCTTGCCCGGGACAAGTGGCTACACCTTC. Protein: CASSLPGTSGYTF.

There are a few counts of this clone. The chain uses TRBV6-4 and TRBJ2-1; 10 bases are a match to TRBD2. The CDR3 extends over 14 amino acids. The V gene's germline CDR1 is MRHNA and CDR2 SNTAGT. V dropped 5 bases and J dropped 5; count of bases not matched to a gene: 3. The CDR3 protein is CASSYSGGNNEQFF. Here the CDR3 DNA reads TGTGCCAGCAGTTATAGCGGGGGGAACAATGAGCAGTTCTTC.